This TCR beta chain was captured by sequencing in a study of control samples from healthy donors and cancer patients. The CDR3 extends over 17 amino acids. J lost 2 bases, V lost 4 bases, and 9 bases had no gene match. Germline CDR1 is SEHNR and CDR2 is FQNEAQ (reference sequence). Produced via immunoSEQ multiplex PCR; TCRdb's table is partial and in-frame only. This sample carries approximately 170,000 clones, more than 90% of them seen once, and the ten largest clones take roughly 1.3%. Only one count was recorded for this clone. This sequence was found in a man aged 30-40 years in good health. The J gene is TRBJ2-2, the V gene TRBV7-9; 8 positions match TRBD2. Material for sequencing was blood. The CDR3 DNA follows: TGTGCCAGCAGCTCCACACACAGCGGGGGTAACACCGGGGAGCTGTTTTTT. It encodes CASSSTHSGGNTGELFF.